The 22 T cell receptor beta chains listed next were all sequenced from one sample in a study of blood T cell repertoires in COVID-19. Data came from immunoSEQ multiplex PCR; TCRdb stores just in-frame clones and leaves some out. There are some 46,000 clones in the sample; 80% to 90% occur only once, and less than 9% lies in the top ten. Sequences were obtained from peripheral blood. The receptors were gathered from a man over 45 with acute or convalescent COVID-19.

This chain links TRBV5-8 with TRBJ1-1; no reliable D call. Germline V gene data show CDR1 as SGHTS and CDR2 as YDEGEE. Trimming stripped 5 bases from V and 2 bases from J, with 13 bases between. This CDR3 is 14 amino acids long. The DNA for the CDR3 is TGTGCCAGCAGATACAAGACTCTTAACACTGAAGCTTTCTTT. This gives the protein CASRYKTLNTEAFF.

This clone was seen just once. The chain links TRBV5-1 to TRBJ2-1; D is possibly TRBD2 (6 bases). Germline V gene sequence: CDR1 SGHRS, CDR2 YFSETQ. The CDR3 loop spans 16 amino acids. The germline V and J ends were trimmed by 2 bases and 6 bases, with 18 bases remaining between them. The CDR3 region has the DNA TGCGCCAGCAGCTTTTTTGGCAGCGGGCCCTGCAATGAGCAGTTCTTC. Translation gives CASSFFGSGPCNEQFF. Full variable domain (rest looked up from reference TRBV5-1 and TRBJ2-1): KAGVTQTPRYLIKTRGQQVTLSCSPISGHRSVSWYQQTPGQGLQFLFEYFSETQRNKGNFPGRFSGRQFSNSRSEMNVSTLELGDSALYLCASSFFGSGPCNEQFFGPGTRLTVL.

V usage is TRBV2 and J usage is TRBJ1-2; D perhaps matches TRBD1 (6 bases). This CDR3 has 13 amino acids. Germline CDR1 reads SNHLY; CDR2 reads FYNNEI. The ends were cut back, 11 bases at V and 4 bases at J, with 17 bases in the middle. CDR3: CAETGGLGYGYTF. CDR3 nucleotides: TGTGCCGAAACGGGGGGCCTGGGCTATGGCTACACCTTC.

This CDR3 reads CASSHLSGGEQFF. For the CDR3, the DNA is TGTGCCAGCAGCCATCTGAGCGGGGGGGAGCAGTTCTTC. The chain combines TRBV14 with TRBJ2-1; 9 bases are shared with TRBD2. Unmatched junction bases numbered 4, after V lost 3 bases and J lost 10 bases. CDR3 length: 13 amino acids. The V gene's germline CDR1 is SGHDN and CDR2 FVKESK.

The V call is TRBV13, the J call TRBJ1-1, with D tentatively TRBD1 (6 bases). Trimming cost V 6 bases and J 0 bases, with 26 bases left between them. CDR3 length: 19 amino acids. The V gene's germline CDR1 is PRHDT and CDR2 FYEKMQ (reference sequence). CDR3 DNA: TGTGCCAGCAGAGCCTTCCGGGACCTAGAAGGGGGTATGAACACTGAAGCTTTCTTT. It yields the protein CASRAFRDLEGGMNTEAFF.

V usage is TRBV3-1 (or the pseudogene TRBV3-2) and J usage is TRBJ2-7, with a tentative D call TRBD1 (5 bases). The V end lost 3 bases, the J end lost 3 bases, and 6 bases lay between the germline ends. The CDR3 spans 12 residues. Germline V gene sequence: CDR1 LGHDT, CDR2 YNNKEL (reference sequence). CDR3 sequence reads: CASSHDSYEQYF. CDR3 nucleotides: TGTGCCAGCAGCCACGACAGCTACGAGCAGTACTTC.

This clone has only one observation. For the CDR3, the DNA is TGTGCCAGCAGCCAAGATAAAAATGGGGGGGGTACGCAGTATTTT. It translates to CASSQDKNGGGTQYF. The chain carries TRBV3-1 (or the pseudogene TRBV3-2) and TRBJ2-3; 7 nucleotides align to TRBD2. This CDR3 has 15 residues. V gave up 0 bases and J gave up 8 bases; unmatched junction bases: 8. Germline CDR1 reads LGHDT; CDR2 reads YNNKEL (reference sequence).

The chain recombines TRBV30 with TRBJ2-3; TRBD2 matches 7 bases. CDR3 size: 14 residues. The germline V gene has CDR1 GTSNPN and CDR2 SVGIG (reference sequence). V lost 0 bases, J lost 0 bases, and 0 bases stayed unmatched. The CDR3 reads CAWSVSGSTDTQYF. In DNA, the CDR3 is TGTGCCTGGAGTGTTAGCGGGAGCACAGATACGCAGTATTTT.

The chain combines TRBV11-2 with TRBJ1-1, with D unresolved. The CDR3 has 12 amino acids. The V gene's germline CDR1 is SGHAT and CDR2 FQNNGV. V lost 5 bases and J 5 bases, leaving 9 bases between the germline ends. The CDR3 DNA is TGTGCCAGCAGCCAGAAATATACTGAAGCTTTCTTT. Translating it yields CASSQKYTEAFF.

The chain combines TRBV4-2 with TRBJ2-4; D unresolved. This CDR3 contains 13 residues. Germline V lookup: CDR1 LGHNA, CDR2 YNFKEQ. Trimming shortened V by 0 bases and J by 6 bases, and 6 bases separated the two germline ends. The CDR3: CASSQEIRNIQYF. In nucleotides, the CDR3 is TGTGCCAGCAGCCAAGAGATCAGAAACATTCAGTACTTC.

This chain links TRBV14 with TRBJ2-1; TRBD2 matches at 7 bases. This CDR3 contains 12 residues. Trimming cost V 5 bases and J 9 bases; bases outside gene matches: 4. The germline V gene encodes CDR1 SGHDN and CDR2 FVKESK. CDR3 sequence: CASSAGGSEQFF. The DNA of the CDR3 is TGTGCCAGCAGCGCCGGGGGGAGTGAGCAGTTCTTC.

V and J are TRBV6-5 and TRBJ1-5; the D is unclear. Germline V gives CDR1 MNHEY, CDR2 SVGAGI. This CDR3 contains 15 residues. With 10 bases removed from V and 6 bases from J, the gap between germline ends came to 22 bases. CDR3 sequence (DNA): TGTGCCACCTTACCGAGGGAGGGAATAGGTCAGCCCCAGCATTTT. Its translation: CATLPREGIGQPQHF.

The chain links TRBV14 to TRBJ1-1; D is ambiguous. This CDR3 spans 14 amino acids. CDR1 SGHDN and CDR2 FVKESK come from the germline V gene. V gave up 5 bases and J gave up 7 bases, with 17 bases separating them. In nucleotides, the CDR3 is TGTGCCAGCAGCTTCAGAACCGCTTCGGGTGAAGCTTTCTTT. This codes for CASSFRTASGEAFF.

This chain uses TRBV11-2 with TRBJ2-1; D call uncertain. The germline CDR1 and CDR2 sequences are SGHAT and FQNNGV. V lost 5 bases, J lost 9 bases, and 14 bases lay in between. The CDR3 covers 13 residues. CDR3 coding DNA: TGTGCCAGCAGCATAACCTACTCCCCTGAGCAGTTCTTC. Residues: CASSITYSPEQFF.

The CDR3 here is CASSPQYQREGANVLTF. CDR3 nucleotides: TGTGCCAGCTCACCACAATATCAGAGGGAGGGGGCCAACGTCCTGACTTTC. The chain links TRBV18 to TRBJ2-6, with a tentative D call TRBD2 (5 bases). Between the trimmed V and J ends, which lost 1 base and 4 bases, there was a span of 14 bases. The CDR3 runs to 17 residues. From germline, CDR1 is KGHSH and CDR2 LQKENI.

The rearrangement uses TRBV2 and TRBJ2-7; D not resolved. Germline assignment: CDR1 SNHLY and CDR2 FYNNEI. The CDR3 extends over 13 amino acids. Trimming stripped 8 bases from V and 1 base from J, with 12 bases between. The CDR3 bases are TGTGCCAGCTGCCTTACTGAGTCCTACGAGCAGTACTTC. Translated, it gives CASCLTESYEQYF.

The rearrangement joins TRBV19 to TRBJ2-7; 7 nucleotides match TRBD1. The length of the CDR3 is 14 residues. Germline CDR1 reads LNHDA; CDR2 reads SQIVND (reference sequence). The V and J ends lost 1 base and 3 bases, in that order; junction bases with no gene match: 3. The CDR3 DNA follows: TGTGCCAGTAGTATAGTAGCAGGGGGCTACGAGCAGTACTTC. It is translated as CASSIVAGGYEQYF.

The chain carries TRBV5-8 and TRBJ2-3, with 9 bases that match TRBD2. The V and J ends lost 0 bases and 0 bases, in that order; junction bases with no gene match: 2. Germline lookup yields CDR1 SGHTS and CDR2 YDEGEE. The CDR3 is made up of 16 amino acids. DNA of the CDR3: TGTGCCAGCAGCTTGGGACTAGCGGAGAGCACAGATACGCAGTATTTT. This encodes CASSLGLAESTDTQYF.

The CDR3 DNA reads TGTGCCAGTAGTAGAGGGGGACTAGCATACGAGCAGTACTTC. Translating it yields CASSRGGLAYEQYF. The rearrangement uses TRBV19 and TRBJ2-7; 9 nucleotides agree with TRBD2. V was pared by 4 bases and J by 4 bases, with 5 bases of the junction left unmatched. The CDR3 is made up of 14 amino acids. Germline lookup yields CDR1 LNHDA and CDR2 SQIVND (reference sequence).

CDR3 sequence (DNA): TGTGCCAGCAGCCCGGACAGTTTTTATGGCTACACCTTC. It specifies CASSPDSFYGYTF. The genes are TRBV7-9 and TRBJ1-2; D is perhaps TRBD1 (6 bases). V lost 5 bases and J lost 5, with 12 bases in between. The CDR3 extends over 13 amino acids. From germline, CDR1 is SEHNR and CDR2 FQNEAQ (reference sequence).

V and J are TRBV29-1 and TRBJ2-5, with 7 bases aligning to TRBD2. CDR3 length equals 12 residues. CDR1 is SQVTM, CDR2 ANQGSEA, per germline. V shed 4 bases, J shed 4 bases, and the junction held 3 bases outside the gene matches. CDR3: CSVGAGSETQYF. CDR3 DNA sequence: TGCAGCGTTGGAGCGGGGTCAGAGACCCAGTACTTC.

This clone has just a few counts. V is TRBV18 and J is TRBJ1-1; D gene ambiguous. The CDR3 is 16 amino acids. V was trimmed by 3 bases and J by 5 bases, leaving 19 bases between them. CDR1 and CDR2 from the germline V gene are KGHSH and LQKENI. The CDR3 spells CASSPMIRGKSTEAFF. The CDR3 DNA reads TGTGCCAGCTCACCCATGATAAGAGGGAAGAGTACTGAAGCTTTCTTT.